In this sample, the clone carrying this TCR beta chain turned up a few times. The data derive from a study of cytomegalovirus exposure and HLA in healthy donors. Primers: 60 Vbeta forward and 13 Jbeta reverse. Using immunoSEQ multiplex PCR, the repertoire was profiled, and TCRdb retains in-frame clones only, with some absent. Among around 94,000 clones, 63% were seen once, and the ten largest hold more than 4.5%. This sequence was found in a human donor in good health. The sequenced sample consisted of PBMCs.

This CDR3 is CASSQGQVNQPQHF. The CDR3, as DNA: TGCGCCAGCAGCCAAGGACAGGTCAATCAGCCCCAGCATTTT. The chain combines TRBV4-1 with TRBJ1-5; D might be TRBD1 (6 bases). Trimming took off 1 base at V and 3 bases at J, with 7 bases between the two ends. Germline lookup yields CDR1 MGHRA and CDR2 YSYEKL. The CDR3 runs 14 residues.